The sequence of this TCR beta chain was determined in a study of type 1 regulatory T cells. The wider study: This in vitro CD4 product, T-allo10, is enriched for Tr1 cells and alloantigen-specific.

TCRdb passed the reads through MiXCR, listing each CDR3 protein once. The data show about 62,000 distinct CDR3 sequences, less than 65% seen once. This CDR3 comprises 13 residues. V shed 11 bases and J shed 4 bases, with 14 bases lying between them. The germline gives CDR1 MDHEN, CDR2 SYDVKM. This clonotype has only a few counts. Its cognate antigen is unknown. The TCR comes from a human donor in good health. The sample taken for sequencing was cultured non-Tr1 T cells, either the whole culture or a sorted T cell fraction (not recorded which). The chain carries TRBV28 and TRBJ1-4; D is perhaps TRBD1 (6 bases). CDR3 DNA: TGTGCCGGGGCGGCAGGGGATAATGAAAAACTGTTTTTT. It yields the protein CAGAAGDNEKLFF.